This TCR beta chain was profiled in a study of T cells in women clearing cervical HPV infection (dated by TCRdb to the late 2010s). Describing the broader study: The cases were 20 to 25 women with histologically confirmed HPV16-related CIN3 or worse, and 2 of those women had invasive cancers. The approximately 23 controls were women who cleared a single incident HPV16 infection within 12 months without developing precancer or cancer. Nested within Costa Rica's Guanacaste HPV Natural History Study, an exploratory proof-of-principle case-control study compared TCR repertoires across cervical HPV16 outcomes. Blood from cases was drawn at the visit where the lesion was first identified, while blood from controls was drawn once the infection was no longer detected. A median age of approximately 31 years was observed in cases versus 38 in controls, and no significant differences in baseline characteristics were found. For cases, a median interval of 149 days, with an interquartile range of 90 to 200 days, was observed between lesion detection and blood sampling. The parent cohort enrolled about 10,000 women aged 18 or older in Guanacaste, Costa Rica, in about 1993 to 1994 and followed the women for six to eight years. Cases were matched to controls by age within five years and by the year the sample was collected. Five blinded duplicates per group were added as quality controls, giving 60 or so samples: 50 or so participants and approximately ten replicates. Since only a few of the women had HLA typing available, the possibility that HLA type was acting as a confounder could not be ruled out.

TCR beta CDR3 regions were amplified by multiplex PCR using the immunoSEQ assay from an average of about 1,200 ng genomic DNA per sample. Primer bias was corrected in the assay by using a complete synthetic TCR repertoire to establish an amplification baseline. The amplicons were sequenced using the Illumina platform. Turning to the authors' computational methods: Error correction of the sequences involved clustering with frequency ratios plus a modified nearest-neighbor algorithm, after which the sequences were analyzed in the immunoSEQ Analyzer using IMGT gene definitions. At each rarefaction depth, TCR richness and evenness were averaged across 20 rarefaction repeats, and any sample with fewer sequences than the depth was left out. Relative abundances of V, D and J genes were compared between groups using Wilcoxon rank sum tests, with FDR correction applied. For the blinded duplicates, the intraclass correlation was 90% to 97% for TCR richness and averaged about 76% across more than 60 gene segments. The immuneACCESS repertoire file appears here via TCRdb, limited to in-frame rearrangements. These files lack a portion of the clones; in checked studies, under half of the deficit traces to unresolved V genes, and the cause of the others is not known. V and J calls and clone size come straight from that table; D and trimming were deduced from the DNA. For this sample, the table gives fewer than 30,000 clones. The top ten clones comprise about a sixth of the sample.

Concerning this clone itself: Its antigen target is currently unknown. With the read ending 3 residues before the CDR3 end, the germline J gene is used to fill in that end.

Counted from cysteine to phenylalanine, this CDR3 has 13 amino acids. The DNA has 30 bases, all within the CDR3, and is read from base 1. V was cut back by 6 bases and J by 2 bases, leaving a gap of 11 bases between them. General study outcomes and caveats: Random forest classifiers combining richness and V gene abundances distinguished cases from controls with an estimated AUC of less than 0.9. The cross-sectional design could not show whether associations preceded infection or resulted from it; effector/memory subsets and HPV-specific T cells were not isolated. TRBV6-7 relative abundance was lower in cases than in controls (roughly 0.11% versus 0.16%; Bonferroni P = 0.0008). TCR repertoire richness was significantly higher in CIN3+ cases than in controls across sequencing depths, while evenness did not differ. T-cell numbers per sample were unknown, so richness differences could reflect varying T-cell content rather than repertoire biology.

Every participant had a single incident cervical HPV16 infection, and prevalent HPV16 infections were excluded. Cervical HPV DNA was detected by MY09/MY11 PCR, and genotyping was performed by dot-blot hybridization. Approximately 15 mL of heparinized blood were centrifuged, and the buffy coat was aliquoted, frozen at -30°C, then stored at -80°C. Genomic DNA was extracted from buffy coat specimens using QIAGEN kits. The sequence was collected from a woman between 18 and 70 years old with a cervical HPV16 infection that either progressed to CIN3+ or cleared (not recorded which). Sequenced input: blood buffy coat. The V and J genes are TRBV12-3 or TRBV12-4 and TRBJ2-7, with no confident D gene call. CDR3 DNA (partial): TGTGCCAGCAGCCGAGACATGACCTACGAG. Its product reads: CASSRDMTYE. The entire CDR3 is CASSRDMTYEQYF.